One sample yielded the 21 T cell receptor beta chains listed below, sequenced in a study of early T cells in non-severe SARS-CoV-2 infection (TCRdb year 2021). Libraries were constructed by 5' RACE. The run used a NextSeq 500. TCRdb reprocessed the public reads (quality trimming at Q25 with fastp, clone calling with MiXCR) and kept in-frame beta chains. Entries that share a CDR3 protein sequence are merged under the most common genes and DNA. The sample table holds roughly 100,000 distinct CDR3 sequences, of which approximately 15% were seen once. 5% to 7% of the sample goes to the ten largest clones. Sequences were obtained from whole blood. The source of these receptors is an adult who was a healthcare worker with PCR-confirmed SARS-CoV-2 infection or an uninfected control (not recorded which).

This clonotype was counted once. The chain is built from TRBV7-6 and TRBJ1-2; 8 bases agree with TRBD1. V shed 2 bases and J 6 bases; nucleotides not matched to a gene: 2. The length of the CDR3 is 13 residues. Germline V gene sequence: CDR1 SGHVS, CDR2 FNYEAQ. The CDR3 sequence: CASSLPGGHGYTF. Written as DNA, the CDR3 is TGTGCCAGCAGCTTACCAGGGGGCCATGGCTACACCTTC.

This clonotype came up a few times. This chain links TRBV5-4 with TRBJ2-3; the D gene is possibly TRBD2 (5 bases). CDR3 size: 15 residues. Trimming pared 0 bases from V and 2 bases from J, leaving 10 bases between. Germline CDR1 SGHNT, CDR2 YYREEE (reference sequence). CDR3 DNA sequence: TGTGCCAGCAGCTTGGTTACGGGGAACACAGATACGCAGTATTTT. Translated: CASSLVTGNTDTQYF.

This clonotype was seen many times. The V gene is TRBV7-8, the J gene TRBJ2-7, with D hard to call. The CDR3 length is 12 residues. The germline V gene encodes CDR1 SGHVS and CDR2 FQNEAQ. The V end lost 2 bases, the J end lost 2 bases, and 4 bases lay between the germline ends. This CDR3 is CASSLPTYEQYF. CDR3 coding DNA: TGTGCCAGCAGCTTACCGACCTACGAGCAGTACTTC.

V is TRBV25-1 and J is TRBJ2-2; D is possibly TRBD1 (6 bases). This CDR3 spans 13 amino acids. With 6 bases removed from V and 6 bases from J, the gap between germline ends came to 11 bases. Germline V CDR1 and CDR2: MGHDK, SYGVNS. CDR3 sequence: CASSIQGPGELFF. In nucleotides, the CDR3 is TGTGCCAGCAGCATACAGGGACCCGGGGAGCTGTTTTTT.

This clonotype was counted ten times or more. The V gene is TRBV7-2, the J gene TRBJ2-1; 9 bases align to TRBD1. CDR3 length: 14 amino acids. With V trimmed by 9 bases and J by 1 base, 4 bases remained unmatched. CDR1 is SGHTA and CDR2 is FQGNSA in the germline V gene. The CDR3 DNA follows: TGTGCCAGACAGGGGGCTTCGTCCTACAATGAGCAGTTCTTC. It codes for CARQGASSYNEQFF.

This clonotype was detected once. V and J are TRBV29-1 and TRBJ2-1; unclear D gene. The CDR3 consists of 12 residues. Trimming took off 6 bases at V and 8 bases at J, with 14 bases between the two ends. Germline V gene lookup returns CDR1 SQVTM and CDR2 ANQGSEA. Written as DNA, the CDR3 is TGCAGCGTCCGGGCGAGTGCGGATGAGCAGTTCTTC. Translation gives CSVRASADEQFF.

This clonotype has at least ten counts. The gene calls are TRBV2 and TRBJ1-2; TRBD1 is a possible D gene (6 bases). With 3 bases removed from V and 5 bases from J, the gap between germline ends came to 13 bases. The CDR3 has 14 residues. The germline V gene has CDR1 SNHLY and CDR2 FYNNEI. The CDR3 coding sequence is TGTGCCAGCAGTGAGGACAGCAACGCTTATGGCTACACCTTC. This encodes CASSEDSNAYGYTF.

This clonotype was found a few times. The chain couples TRBV7-8 to TRBJ2-7; D could derive from TRBD1 or TRBD2 (5 bases each). V was clipped by 5 bases and J by 2 bases, with 7 bases between them. Germline CDR1 reads SGHVS; CDR2 reads FQNEAQ. The CDR3 spans 12 residues. CDR3 nucleotide sequence: TGTGCCAGCAGCGGGACCACCTACGAGCAGTACTTC. This encodes CASSGTTYEQYF.

In its sample, this clonotype was seen a few times. V and J are TRBV5-6 and TRBJ1-2; D possibly corresponds to TRBD1 (6 bases). This CDR3 has 14 amino acids. Per germline, CDR1 SGHDT and CDR2 YYEEEE. The V end lost 6 bases, the J end lost 4 bases, and 16 bases lay between the germline ends. Here the CDR3 reads CASIRQVAGYGYTF. Here the CDR3 DNA reads TGTGCCAGCATCCGACAGGTCGCGGGCTATGGCTACACCTTC.

J is TRBJ1-4 and V is TRBV2; 7 bases line up with TRBD1. With V trimmed by 6 bases and J by 11 bases, 9 bases remained unmatched. This CDR3 comprises 13 residues. Per germline, CDR1 SNHLY and CDR2 FYNNEI. DNA for the CDR3: TGTGCCAGCAGCGATCCCCAGGGGGGGAAACTGTTTTTT. This sequence encodes CASSDPQGGKLFF.

The table lists this clonotype with many counts. The rearrangement links TRBV5-1 to TRBJ2-7, with D maybe TRBD2 (5 bases). The V and J ends lost 0 bases and 5 bases respectively, with 12 bases between them. The germline V gene has CDR1 SGHRS and CDR2 YFSETQ. There are 14 residues in the CDR3. The CDR3 sequence is CASSLEVRADEQYF. For the CDR3, the DNA is TGCGCCAGCAGCTTGGAGGTGCGGGCGGACGAGCAGTACTTC.

The table lists this clonotype with a few counts. The rearrangement joins TRBV29-1 to TRBJ1-1; no firm D call. CDR3 size: 13 residues. Trimming removed 7 bases from V and 1 base from J, with 13 bases in between. Germline V CDR1 and CDR2: SQVTM, ANQGSEA. This CDR3 is CSGATTENTEAFF. The CDR3 coding sequence is TGCAGCGGCGCAACCACGGAGAACACTGAAGCTTTCTTT.

Only a few counts were recorded for this clonotype. The chain combines TRBV10-3 with TRBJ1-1; D possibly corresponds to TRBD1 (6 bases). This CDR3 contains 14 residues. V dropped 3 bases and J dropped 1 base, with 9 bases sitting between them. Germline lookup yields CDR1 ENHRY and CDR2 SYGVKD. The CDR3 DNA reads TGTGCCATCAGTGACAGGGGCCGGAACACTGAAGCTTTCTTT. Translated: CAISDRGRNTEAFF.

Comment on this clonotype: Mismatch with germline at one junction end may stem from a read error. The chain is built from TRBV28 and TRBJ2-3; no reliable D call. The CDR3 is 13 amino acids. Germline values: CDR1 MDHEN, CDR2 SYDVKM. The CDR3 is CASGLKGTDTQYF. CDR3 coding DNA: TGTGCCAGCGGTTTGAAGGGCACAGATACGCAGTATTTT.

This chain uses TRBV7-3 with TRBJ2-2, with D uncertain. The CDR3 consists of 16 residues. Germline V gene sequence: CDR1 SGHTA, CDR2 FQGTGA. V was trimmed by 0 bases and J by 4 bases, leaving 12 bases between them. The CDR3 sequence is CASSLTGDKGTGELFF. The CDR3, as DNA: TGTGCCAGCAGCTTAACTGGGGATAAGGGCACCGGGGAGCTGTTTTTT. Complete variable domain (other parts from reference TRBV7-3 and TRBJ2-2): GAGVSQTPSNKVTEKGKYVELRCDPISGHTALYWYRQSLGQGPEFLIYFQGTGAADDSGLPNDRFFAVRPEGSVSTLKIQRTERGDSAVYLCASSLTGDKGTGELFFGEGSRLTVL.

There are a few counts of this clonotype. The gene calls are TRBV10-3 and TRBJ1-4; D possibly corresponds to TRBD1 (6 bases). V was clipped by 3 bases and J by 7 bases, with 12 bases between them. The CDR3 runs 14 residues. The germline gives CDR1 ENHRY, CDR2 SYGVKD. Here the CDR3 DNA reads TGTGCCATCAGTGATGGAGGGGGAGGTGAAAAACTGTTTTTT. It is translated as CAISDGGGGEKLFF.

This clonotype was recorded only once. The rearrangement joins TRBV5-1 to TRBJ2-3, with D perhaps being TRBD1 or TRBD2 (6 bases each). Per germline, CDR1 SGHRS and CDR2 YFSETQ. The length of the CDR3 is 14 residues. V lost 8 bases and J lost 1, with 14 bases in between. CDR3 protein: CASAGQRGTDTQYF. The DNA of the CDR3 is TGCGCCAGTGCGGGACAACGAGGCACAGATACGCAGTATTTT.

This clonotype was counted at least ten times. This chain uses TRBV7-3 with TRBJ2-2; D is tentatively TRBD1 or TRBD2 (6 bases each). Deletions cut 5 bases from V and 6 bases from J, with 16 bases between. CDR1 is SGHTA and CDR2 is FQGTGA in the germline V gene. CDR3 length equals 15 residues. CDR3 residues: CASSHPSGAAGELFF. CDR3 DNA sequence: TGTGCCAGCAGCCACCCATCGGGGGCGGCCGGGGAGCTGTTTTTT.

The chain employs TRBV20-1 and TRBJ1-3; tentative D call: TRBD1 (5 bases). The CDR3 is made up of 15 amino acids. Deletions cut 0 bases from V and 5 bases from J, with 14 bases between. Per the germline V gene, CDR1 is DFQATT and CDR2 is SNEGSKA (reference sequence). The CDR3 here is CSARDLGGVRNTIYF. In nucleotides, the CDR3 is TGCAGTGCTAGAGATCTCGGGGGTGTTAGAAACACCATATATTTT.

This clonotype has ten or more counts. The chain recombines TRBV29-1 with TRBJ2-7; 9 bases are shared with TRBD1. The CDR3 runs 13 residues. The V gene end was trimmed by 3 bases and the J gene end by 5 bases; junction bases not matched to a gene: 5. Germline lookup yields CDR1 SQVTM and CDR2 ANQGSEA. The CDR3 bases are TGCAGCGTTGACCTGGGACAGGGCCACGAGCAGTACTTC. Its protein product is CSVDLGQGHEQYF.

This chain links TRBV6-5 with TRBJ1-1, with TRBD1 matching 11 bases. Germline CDR1 and CDR2: MNHEY and SVGAGI. The CDR3 sequence is 15 residues long. With 5 bases clipped from V and 3 bases from J, the junction kept 5 bases outside the gene matches. The CDR3 loop is CASSRTGGEYTEAFF. DNA for the CDR3: TGTGCCAGCAGTCGGACAGGGGGCGAGTACACTGAAGCTTTCTTT.